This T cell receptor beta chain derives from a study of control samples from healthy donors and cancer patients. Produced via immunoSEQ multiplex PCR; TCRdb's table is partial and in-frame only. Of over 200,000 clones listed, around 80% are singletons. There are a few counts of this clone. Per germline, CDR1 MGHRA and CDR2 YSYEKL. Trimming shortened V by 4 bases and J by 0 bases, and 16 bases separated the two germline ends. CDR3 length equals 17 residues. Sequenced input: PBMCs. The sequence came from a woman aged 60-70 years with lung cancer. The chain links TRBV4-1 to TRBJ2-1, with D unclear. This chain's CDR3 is CASSPISVGSSYNEQFF. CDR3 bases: TGCGCCAGCAGCCCCATCAGCGTCGGCAGCTCCTACAATGAGCAGTTCTTC.